This T cell receptor beta chain originates from a study of Ad26.COV2.S vaccination and SARS-CoV-2 variants. Study observations and caveats: After vaccination, substantial breadth of spike-specific CD8+ and CD4+ responses was reported. Placebo recipients showed lower spike-specific TCR breadth than vaccinees.

In the case of this clone: No antigen is known for it.

Per germline, CDR1 SGDLS and CDR2 YYNGEE. V was pared by 2 bases and J by 5 bases, with 10 bases of the junction left unmatched. This CDR3 has 17 residues. TCRdb's table, derived via immunoSEQ multiplex PCR, lists solely in-frame clones and lacks some. Of around 380,000 clones in the sample, approximately 86% were seen once. Treatment specified: some 20 received Ad26.COV2.S at low or high dose, single or two shots; 5 received placebo; per-sample allocation not given. The study sampled participants on day 63 after the first vaccine or placebo injection. At a Boston site, the person donating was an adult of 18-55 years. Expression of Wuhan-strain SARS-CoV-2 spike came from the Ad26 vector that formed the vaccine.

The gene calls are TRBV9 and TRBJ2-1, with 10 bases fitting TRBD2. The starting material was peripheral blood, obtained in a trial of Ad26.COV2.S vaccine versus placebo. The source is a person aged 18-65 years who received the Ad26.COV2.S COVID-19 vaccine or a placebo. The CDR3 loop reads CASSVSVVAGGHNEQFF. CDR3 coding DNA: TGTGCCAGCAGCGTGTCAGTCGTAGCGGGGGGACACAATGAGCAGTTCTTC. Drawing the rest from reference TRBV9 and TRBJ2-1, the complete variable domain is DSGVTQTPKHLITATGQRVTLRCSPRSGDLSVYWYQQSLDQGLQFLIQYYNGEERAKGNILERFSAQQFPDLHSELNLSSLELGDSALYFCASSVSVVAGGHNEQFFGPGTRLTVL.